Presented here are 26 T cell receptor beta chains from one specimen sequenced in a study of read filtering for tumor transcriptome and immune sequencing. Molecular barcoded adaptors covering alpha/delta and beta/gamma chains were used on 400 to 450 ng RNA. MiXCR was run by TCRdb on the reads, yielding one entry per CDR3 protein. The data hold 20,000 to 25,000 distinct CDR3 sequences, with around 13% observed a single time. Sample: a population of CD138-negative cells sorted from bone marrow. These receptors came from a donor at least 40 years old with multiple myeloma.

This clonotype was observed a few times. The gene calls are TRBV6-6 and TRBJ2-5; a weak D match, TRBD1 (9 bases). The CDR3 sequence is 15 residues long. CDR1 and CDR2 from the germline V gene are MNHNY and SVGAGI (reference sequence). Trimming shortened V by 6 bases and J by 5 bases, and 19 bases separated the two germline ends. CDR3 coding DNA: TGTGCCAGCAGGAGGGGACAGGGCGGGGGGGAGACCCAGTACTTC. This translates into CASRRGQGGGETQYF.

In its sample, this clonotype was seen many times. The rearrangement uses TRBV20-1 and TRBJ2-7, with D possibly matching TRBD1 (5 bases). Per the germline V gene, CDR1 is DFQATT and CDR2 is SNEGSKA (reference sequence). Trimming stripped 6 bases from V and 3 bases from J, with 15 bases between. The CDR3 covers 13 residues. Written as DNA, the CDR3 is TGCAGTGCCCGCAGGGTGAACGGCTACGAGCAGTACTTC. It specifies CSARRVNGYEQYF.

This clonotype was counted many times. V usage is TRBV20-1 and J usage is TRBJ1-1; TRBD1 agrees at 8 bases. Germline trimming cut 6 bases from V and 0 bases from J; bases unmatched to any gene: 12. The CDR3 consists of 16 residues. CDR1 is DFQATT, CDR2 SNEGSKA, per germline (reference sequence). The chain's CDR3 is CSAHRQGSPLNTEAFF. The CDR3 nucleotides read TGCAGTGCCCATCGACAGGGGAGCCCTTTGAACACTGAAGCTTTCTTT.

As for this clonotype: Given a much more abundant clone one base away, this may be a read error. The chain links TRBV24-1 to TRBJ2-1; a possible D gene is TRBD1 (6 bases). The CDR3 spans 13 residues. The germline CDR1 and CDR2 sequences are KGHDR and SFDVKD. The CDR3 DNA reads TGTGCCACCAGTAGGACAGCCTACAATGGGCAGTCCTTC. Its translation is CATSRTAYNGQSF.

The chain recombines TRBV28 with TRBJ2-3, with 10 bases aligning to TRBD2. This CDR3 is 16 amino acids long. Trimming at V came to 5 bases and at J to 4 bases, leaving 9 bases not matched to a gene. Germline CDR1 is MDHEN and CDR2 is SYDVKM. The CDR3 spells CASSPLQREGPDTQYF. Here the CDR3 DNA reads TGTGCCAGCAGTCCCCTACAGCGGGAGGGCCCAGATACGCAGTATTTT.

This clonotype appeared many times. V and J are TRBV28 and TRBJ2-7; D is unresolved. V was shortened by 5 bases and J by 4 bases, with 15 bases between the two germline ends. This CDR3 region has 14 residues. Per the germline V gene, CDR1 is MDHEN and CDR2 is SYDVKM. The chain's CDR3 is CASSPGGDDYEQYF. CDR3 coding DNA: TGTGCCAGCAGTCCCGGTGGAGATGATTACGAGCAGTACTTC.

There are many counts of this clonotype. The chain couples TRBV25-1 to TRBJ2-3; D is undetermined. The CDR3 is 14 residues long. Trimming took 1 base from V and 3 from J, leaving 8 bases between them. CDR1 is MGHDK and CDR2 is SYGVNS in the germline V gene. The CDR3 DNA is TGTGCCAGCAGTGAATCCGGAGATACAGATACGCAGTATTTT. Translation gives CASSESGDTDTQYF.

This clonotype was found a few times. A read error is possible here, since a much larger clone lies one base away. The chain links TRBV5-1 to TRBJ2-3; weak D call: TRBD1 (5 bases). This CDR3 is built from 14 residues. Trimming pared 4 bases from V and 1 base from J, leaving 10 bases between. Germline-derived CDR1 and CDR2 are SGHRS and YFSETQ. This CDR3 is CASSLMTGTDTQYF. CDR3 bases: TGCGCCAGCAGCCTAATGACAGGCACAGATACGCAGTATTTT.

This clonotype was recorded many times. The chain employs TRBV6-6 and TRBJ2-1; maybe TRBD1 (8 bases). V lost 2 bases and J 7 bases, leaving 12 bases between the germline ends. The length of the CDR3 is 14 residues. Germline V gene data show CDR1 as MNHNY and CDR2 as SVGAGI (reference sequence). The CDR3 reads CASSYERDRNEQFF. In nucleotides, the CDR3 is TGTGCCAGCAGTTACGAGCGGGACAGGAATGAGCAGTTCTTC.

The sample holds many counts of this clonotype. The genes are TRBV7-2 and TRBJ2-1; D is unresolved. Trimming removed 1 base at V and 15 bases at J, with 16 bases between. CDR1 and CDR2 (germline): SGHTA, FQGNSA. The CDR3 consists of 13 residues. DNA for the CDR3: TGTGCCAGCAGCTTAGTCGGCCCGGAGATTATGTTCTTC. Its translation: CASSLVGPEIMFF.

This clonotype was picked up many times. J is TRBJ2-3 and V is TRBV7-2; D unclear. This CDR3 region has 13 residues. The germline CDR1 and CDR2 sequences are SGHTA and FQGNSA. Trimming took 2 bases from V and 4 from J, leaving 7 bases between them. This CDR3 is CASSLLGPDTQYF. CDR3 sequence (DNA): TGTGCCAGCAGCTTATTAGGCCCAGATACGCAGTATTTT.

This clonotype was found many times. The V and J genes are TRBV5-1 and TRBJ2-3; D may be TRBD2 (6 bases). With 0 bases removed from V and 0 bases from J, the gap between germline ends came to 8 bases. The CDR3 is 15 amino acids. The V gene's germline CDR1 is SGHRS and CDR2 YFSETQ. CDR3 sequence: CASSLGLASTDTQYF. CDR3 nucleotides: TGCGCCAGCAGCTTGGGTCTAGCGAGCACAGATACGCAGTATTTT. Looking up the rest from reference TRBV5-1 and TRBJ2-3 gives the full variable domain: KAGVTQTPRYLIKTRGQQVTLSCSPISGHRSVSWYQQTPGQGLQFLFEYFSETQRNKGNFPGRFSGRQFSNSRSEMNVSTLELGDSALYLCASSLGLASTDTQYFGPGTRLTVL.

This clonotype has ten or more counts. The chain combines TRBV7-3 with TRBJ2-3; maybe TRBD2 (5 bases). Trimming stripped 3 bases from V and 2 bases from J, with 9 bases between. Germline CDR1 and CDR2: SGHTA and FQGTGA. The CDR3 totals 14 residues. The CDR3 DNA sequence: TGTGCCAGCAGCTTTGGCGGGTCCACAGATACGCAGTATTTT. Its protein product is CASSFGGSTDTQYF. Combining the CDR3 with reference TRBV7-3 and TRBJ2-3 gives the whole variable domain GAGVSQTPSNKVTEKGKYVELRCDPISGHTALYWYRQSLGQGPEFLIYFQGTGAADDSGLPNDRFFAVRPEGSVSTLKIQRTERGDSAVYLCASSFGGSTDTQYFGPGTRLTVL.

This chain uses TRBV20-1 with TRBJ2-1, with D possibly matching TRBD2 (6 bases). Trimming pared 0 bases from V and 9 bases from J, leaving 21 bases between. The CDR3 contains 16 residues. Germline assignment: CDR1 DFQATT and CDR2 SNEGSKA (reference sequence). CDR3 DNA sequence: TGCAGTGCTAGAGATCCTAGCGACCCTCTCTCTACTGAGCAGTTCTTC. It translates to CSARDPSDPLSTEQFF.

This clonotype was picked up many times. The genes are TRBV20-1 and TRBJ1-5; D perhaps matches TRBD1 (6 bases). CDR3 length: 14 amino acids. Germline lookup yields CDR1 DFQATT and CDR2 SNEGSKA (reference sequence). Trimming left V 5 bases short and J 1 base short, with 12 bases between. This chain's CDR3 is CSAGTLLSNQPQHF. CDR3 nucleotides: TGCAGTGCTGGGACACTACTAAGCAATCAGCCCCAGCATTTT.

At least ten counts were recorded for this clonotype. The chain carries TRBV18 and TRBJ2-7; D remains ambiguous. This CDR3 contains 14 residues. Trimming left V 0 bases short and J 1 base short, with 7 bases between. Germline V gives CDR1 KGHSH, CDR2 LQKENI. The CDR3 region is CASSPPSQSYEQYF. Written as DNA, the CDR3 is TGTGCCAGCTCACCACCATCACAGTCCTACGAGCAGTACTTC.

There are a few counts of this clonotype. This may arise from a read error, as a much more abundant clone is one base away. The chain carries TRBV20-1 and TRBJ2-3; 7 bases fit TRBD2. The CDR3 has 14 amino acids. The germline V gene has CDR1 DFQATT and CDR2 SNEGSKA (reference sequence). The CDR3 spells CSASQAGLGDTRYF. Written as DNA, the CDR3 is TGCAGTGCTAGCCAAGCGGGATTGGGGGATACGCGGTATTTT.

This clonotype was recorded many times. J is TRBJ2-1 and V is TRBV28; no clear D gene. The V end was cut by 10 bases, the J end by 6 bases, with 13 bases between. The CDR3 extends over 12 amino acids. Germline values: CDR1 MDHEN, CDR2 SYDVKM. The CDR3: CATSGPLNEQFF. The CDR3 DNA reads as TGTGCCACCTCAGGACCTCTCAATGAGCAGTTCTTC.

This chain uses TRBV29-1 with TRBJ2-2, with TRBD2 matching over 10 bases. The V and J ends lost 6 bases and 0 bases, in that order; junction bases with no gene match: 1. CDR1 and CDR2 (germline): SQVTM, ANQGSEA. The CDR3 sequence is 14 residues long. DNA for the CDR3: TGCAGCGTACTAGCGGGGACGAACACCGGGGAGCTGTTTTTT. Translated, it gives CSVLAGTNTGELFF.

At least ten counts were recorded for this clonotype. V gene TRBV15 combines with J gene TRBJ1-3; D call uncertain. V lost 3 bases and J 0 bases, leaving 15 bases between the germline ends. The CDR3 covers 17 residues. CDR1 and CDR2 from the germline V gene are LNHNV and YYDKDF (reference sequence). CDR3 loop: CATSRRVDLTSGNTIYF. The CDR3 DNA follows: TGTGCCACCAGCAGGAGGGTGGACCTGACCTCTGGAAACACCATATATTTT.

Turning to this clonotype: A clone one base away is much larger, so this may be a read error. The CDR3 end shows no conserved phenylalanine or tryptophan, and so a read error is likely. The V gene is TRBV9, the J gene TRBJ2-2; no clear D. V shed 4 bases and J shed 0 bases, with 1 base lying between them. Per germline, CDR1 SGDLS and CDR2 YYNGEE. This CDR3 is 12 amino acids long. CDR3 in amino acids: CASSPNTGELFC. The CDR3 nucleotides are TGTGCCAGCAGCCCGAACACCGGGGAGCTGTTTTGT.

This clonotype has a handful of counts. Possible read error: a much larger clone is one base away. The V gene is TRBV5-8, the J gene TRBJ2-1; 9 positions match TRBD2. CDR1 and CDR2 (germline): SGHTS, YDEGEE. The length of the CDR3 is 15 residues. The CDR3 DNA is TGTGCCAGCAGCTCAAGACTAGCGGCCTACAATGGGCAGTTCTTC. Translated, it gives CASSSRLAAYNGQFF.

This clonotype was recorded a few times. One base away lies a much larger clone, so this may be a sequencing read error. The chain recombines TRBV19 with TRBJ2-5; D possibly matches TRBD1 or TRBD2 (8 bases each). CDR1 LNHDA and CDR2 SQIVND come from the germline V gene (reference sequence). The length of the CDR3 is 14 residues. The V and J ends lost 8 bases and 6 bases respectively, with 19 bases between them. CDR3 protein: CASGGQGLVKTQYF. Written as DNA, the CDR3 is TGTGCCAGTGGCGGACAGGGACTAGTGAAGACCCAGTACTTC. Variable domain in full (rest from reference TRBV19 and TRBJ2-5): DGGITQSPKYLFRKEGQNVTLSCEQNLNHDAMYWYRQDPGQGLRLIYYSQIVNDFQKGDIAEGYSVSREKKESFPLTVTSAQKNPTAFYLCASGGQGLVKTQYFGPGTRLLVL.

This clonotype appeared many times. The J gene is TRBJ1-1, the V gene TRBV29-1, with D possibly being TRBD1 (5 bases). This CDR3 contains 13 residues. Germline CDR1 reads SQVTM; CDR2 reads ANQGSEA. This CDR3 is CRIPKQGNTEAFF. CDR3 nucleotides: TGCAGGATCCCCAAGCAGGGGAACACTGAAGCTTTCTTT.

This clonotype has more than one count but fewer than ten. One base away lies a much larger clone, so this may be a sequencing read error. The genes are TRBV28 and TRBJ2-3, with D unclear. Germline V CDR1 and CDR2: MDHEN, SYDVKM. The CDR3 runs 16 residues. Trimming shortened V by 7 bases and J by 1 base, and 18 bases separated the two germline ends. The CDR3 DNA follows: TGTGCCAGCACCAATAGCAGGAGCTTTGGCACAGATACGCAGTATTTT. Its protein is CASTNSRSFGTDTQYF.

This clonotype has more than one count but fewer than ten. This sequence joins TRBV7-2 and TRBJ2-7, with D tentatively TRBD2 (5 bases). The CDR3 loop spans 14 amino acids. The germline V gene encodes CDR1 SGHTA and CDR2 FQGNSA. This CDR3 reads CAPTLRGRANEQYF. CDR3 coding DNA: TGTGCGCCCACCCTCCGGGGTCGAGCCAACGAGCAGTACTTC.